These 30 T cell receptor beta chains came from one sample sequenced in a study of PD-L1 blockade in urothelial cancer. Time point specified: peripheral blood 6 weeks after treatment start. Sequenced by immunoSEQ multiplex PCR; TCRdb stores in-frame clones only, minus some. The top ten clones hold 24% of a sample with approximately 38,000 clones, 75% to 90% of them seen once. The sequencing used PBMCs, collected around atezolizumab (anti-PD-L1) treatment. These TCRs come from a man aged 55 to 69 with urothelial cancer.

This sequence joins TRBV5-4 and TRBJ2-7; 9 positions match TRBD2. Unmatched junction bases numbered 14, after V lost 1 base and J lost 3 bases. Germline V gene lookup returns CDR1 SGHNT and CDR2 YYREEE (reference sequence). The CDR3 has 18 amino acids. The CDR3 is CASSLRTIGSGGLYEQYF. The CDR3 nucleotides are TGTGCCAGCAGCTTGCGGACCATCGGGAGCGGGGGGCTCTACGAGCAGTACTTC. Together with reference TRBV5-4 and TRBJ2-7, the CDR3 gives the full variable domain: ETGVTQSPTHLIKTRGQQVTLRCSSQSGHNTVSWYQQALGQGPQFIFQYYREEENGRGNFPPRFSGLQFPNYSSELNVNALELDDSALYLCASSLRTIGSGGLYEQYFGPGTRLTVT.

This clone was seen just once. The chain couples TRBV18 to TRBJ2-3, with TRBD2 matching over 7 bases. The CDR3 runs 15 residues. Germline V gives CDR1 KGHSH, CDR2 LQKENI. J lost 3 bases, V lost 2 bases, and 5 bases had no gene match. The CDR3 sequence is CASSPRASGTDTQYF. The CDR3 nucleotides read TGTGCCAGCTCACCAAGGGCTAGCGGTACAGATACGCAGTATTTT.

The rearrangement joins TRBV5-1 to TRBJ2-1, with 11 bases lining up with TRBD2. The CDR3 runs to 17 residues. Germline trimming cut 3 bases from V and 8 bases from J; bases unmatched to any gene: 13. Germline loops: CDR1 SGHRS, CDR2 YFSETQ. In nucleotides, the CDR3 is TGCGCCAGCAGCTCGGGACTAGCGGTTGTGCATATCGATGAGCAGTTCTTC. This gives the protein CASSSGLAVVHIDEQFF.

This clone turned up a few times. The CDR3 protein is CASSRHHRNHYGYTF. CDR3 DNA: TGCGCCAGCAGTCGCCACCACAGGAATCACTATGGCTACACCTTC. The J gene is TRBJ1-2, the V gene TRBV5-1, with D possibly TRBD1 on 5 matching bases. The CDR3 is 15 amino acids. Per germline, CDR1 SGHRS and CDR2 YFSETQ. Trimming shortened V by 5 bases and J by 3 bases, and 17 bases separated the two germline ends.

The rearrangement links TRBV19 to TRBJ2-7; the match to TRBD1 covers 7 bases. Germline V gives CDR1 LNHDA, CDR2 SQIVND (reference sequence). J was trimmed by 0 bases and V by 1 base; bases with no gene match: 3. CDR3 length: 15 amino acids. The CDR3 is CASSIGGTVSYEQYF. DNA of the CDR3: TGTGCCAGTAGTATAGGAGGGACAGTCTCCTACGAGCAGTACTTC.

J is TRBJ1-1 and V is TRBV12-5; D is possibly TRBD1 (5 bases). The CDR3 totals 13 residues. Trimming shortened V by 6 bases and J by 2 bases, and 10 bases separated the two germline ends. Germline V gene sequence: CDR1 LGHNT, CDR2 FRNRAP. CDR3 coding DNA: TGTGCTAGTGGGGGCAGGGCAAACACTGAAGCTTTCTTT. Protein sequence: CASGGRANTEAFF.

This rearrangement joins TRBV5-1 to TRBJ1-1; TRBD1 is a possible D gene (5 bases). The CDR3 has 12 amino acids. The V gene lost 4 bases and the J gene lost 5 bases, with 9 bases spanning the gap. Germline V gives CDR1 SGHRS, CDR2 YFSETQ. CDR3 DNA: TGCGCCAGCAGCGGCGGGACTACTGAAGCTTTCTTT. It codes for CASSGGTTEAFF.

V and J are TRBV5-4 and TRBJ2-2; 11 bases agree with TRBD2. The CDR3 is made up of 16 amino acids. Trimming took 3 bases from V and 1 from J; bases not matched to a gene: 2. From germline, CDR1 is SGHNT and CDR2 YYREEE (reference sequence). The CDR3, as DNA: TGTGCCAGCAGCTACGGACTAGCGGGGAACACCGGGGAGCTGTTTTTT. It translates to CASSYGLAGNTGELFF.

The V and J genes are TRBV4-1 and TRBJ1-1; 8 bases line up with TRBD1. The V gene end was trimmed by 0 bases and the J gene end by 4 bases; junction bases not matched to a gene: 4. The CDR3 extends over 15 amino acids. CDR1 and CDR2 from the germline V gene are MGHRA and YSYEKL. DNA for the CDR3: TGCGCCAGCAGCCAAGAGGACAGGGAAGGCACTGAAGCTTTCTTT. It yields the protein CASSQEDREGTEAFF.

The chain carries TRBV28 and TRBJ2-7, with D tentatively TRBD1 (6 bases). The V end lost 8 bases, the J end lost 6 bases, and 20 bases lay between the germline ends. Germline V lookup: CDR1 MDHEN, CDR2 SYDVKM. The CDR3 consists of 14 residues. The CDR3 is CASVRRDTLFEQYF. For the CDR3, the DNA is TGTGCCAGCGTCCGCCGGGACACACTCTTCGAGCAGTACTTC.

V gene TRBV4-3 combines with J gene TRBJ2-3; 10 nucleotides line up with TRBD2. The CDR3 has 16 amino acids. With 2 bases clipped from V and 4 bases from J, the junction kept 6 bases outside the gene matches. Per the germline V gene, CDR1 is LGHNA and CDR2 is YSLEER. CDR3 loop: CASSQSSGRMSDTQYF. CDR3 sequence (DNA): TGCGCCAGCAGCCAATCTAGCGGGAGAATGTCAGATACGCAGTATTTT.

The chain links TRBV6-1 to TRBJ2-5, with TRBD1 as a possible D gene (5 bases). CDR1 MNHNS and CDR2 SASEGT come from the germline V gene. V gave up 3 bases and J gave up 4 bases, with 12 bases separating them. The CDR3 is 14 residues long. The CDR3 loop reads CASSDLGGAETQYF. The CDR3 bases are TGTGCCAGCAGTGACCTGGGTGGGGCAGAGACCCAGTACTTC.

The chain employs TRBV6-6 and TRBJ2-1; 11 bases align to TRBD2. With 7 bases clipped from V and 2 bases from J, the junction kept 4 bases outside the gene matches. The germline gives CDR1 MNHNY, CDR2 SVGAGI (reference sequence). The CDR3 length is 15 residues. The CDR3 DNA sequence: TGTGCCAGCATCCGACTAGCGGGAACCTACAATGAGCAGTTCTTC. This sequence encodes CASIRLAGTYNEQFF.

V and J are TRBV7-8 and TRBJ2-5, with D possibly matching TRBD1 (7 bases). CDR1 SGHVS and CDR2 FQNEAQ come from the germline V gene. The CDR3 spans 17 residues. Trimming took off 3 bases at V and 4 bases at J, with 21 bases between the two ends. The CDR3 region is CASSFPLAGGSSETQYF. The CDR3 DNA reads as TGTGCCAGCAGCTTCCCCTTAGCAGGGGGGTCCTCAGAGACCCAGTACTTC.

The rearrangement joins TRBV5-1 to TRBJ2-2; a possible D gene is TRBD1 (7 bases). V was trimmed by 4 bases and J by 7 bases, leaving 14 bases between them. CDR3 length: 14 residues. Per the germline V gene, CDR1 is SGHRS and CDR2 is YFSETQ. The CDR3 reads CASSKDREDGELFF. CDR3 in DNA: TGCGCCAGCAGCAAAGACAGGGAGGACGGGGAGCTGTTTTTT.

The V and J genes are TRBV4-2 and TRBJ1-2; TRBD1 matches 8 bases. The CDR3 has 15 residues. The germline V gene encodes CDR1 LGHNA and CDR2 YNFKEQ. V trimming: 0 bases; J trimming: 4 bases; junction bases outside the gene matches: 4. CDR3 loop: CASSQEQGDSYGYTF. The DNA of the CDR3 is TGTGCCAGCAGCCAAGAACAGGGGGACTCCTATGGCTACACCTTC.

This clone has only a few counts. V gene TRBV27 combines with J gene TRBJ1-5; D remains ambiguous. Germline CDR1 and CDR2: MNHEY and SMNVEV (reference sequence). CDR3 length: 13 amino acids. V gave up 4 bases and J gave up 5 bases, with 9 bases separating them. CDR3 region: CASSSLQYQPQHF. CDR3 DNA sequence: TGTGCCAGCAGTTCGCTACAGTATCAGCCCCAGCATTTT.

The rearrangement uses TRBV27 and TRBJ2-7; the D gene is possibly TRBD2 (6 bases). CDR3 length: 17 amino acids. V was shortened by 4 bases and J by 0 bases, with 19 bases between the two germline ends. Germline CDR1 is MNHEY and CDR2 is SMNVEV (reference sequence). The CDR3, as DNA: TGTGCCAGCAGTTCTAGGGTGGCGGGACCCTTCTCCTACGAGCAGTACTTC. Protein: CASSSRVAGPFSYEQYF.

The CDR3 loop is CASSGGPRANEAFF. The CDR3 nucleotides are TGTGCCAGCAGCGGAGGGCCGAGGGCTAATGAAGCTTTCTTT. The chain employs TRBV9 and TRBJ1-1; D gene ambiguous. Deletions cut 3 bases from V and 7 bases from J, with 16 bases between. Germline V lookup: CDR1 SGDLS, CDR2 YYNGEE. The CDR3 spans 14 residues.

This clone was counted a single time. V usage is TRBV7-2 and J usage is TRBJ1-6, with 9 bases lining up with TRBD1. This CDR3 is 15 amino acids long. V was pared by 5 bases and J by 6 bases, with 5 bases of the junction left unmatched. CDR1 is SGHTA and CDR2 is FQGNSA in the germline V gene. In DNA form, the CDR3 reads TGTGCCAGCAGCCCGACAGGGGGATTTAATTCACCCCTCCACTTT. It codes for CASSPTGGFNSPLHF.

This chain connects TRBV9 to TRBJ1-6; D uncertain. CDR1 is SGDLS, CDR2 YYNGEE, per germline. The CDR3 spans 13 residues. Trimming pared 4 bases from V and 14 bases from J, leaving 16 bases between. Here the CDR3 reads CASSPPEGQALHF. The DNA for the CDR3 is TGTGCCAGCAGCCCCCCGGAGGGCCAAGCCCTCCACTTT.

The gene calls are TRBV6-1 and TRBJ1-3; the D gene is possibly TRBD1 (5 bases). The CDR3 consists of 16 residues. Germline-derived CDR1 and CDR2 are MNHNS and SASEGT. Between the trimmed V and J ends, which lost 1 base and 0 bases, there was a span of 10 bases. CDR3 nucleotide sequence: TGTGCCAGCAGTGAAGACAGGATTTACTCTGGAAACACCATATATTTT. This encodes CASSEDRIYSGNTIYF.

The chain links TRBV19 to TRBJ2-1; 7 bases agree with TRBD1. In germline, CDR1 is LNHDA, CDR2 SQIVND (reference sequence). Trimming at V came to 4 bases and at J to 9 bases, leaving 15 bases not matched to a gene. The CDR3 length is 16 residues. The CDR3 nucleotides are TGTGCCAGTAGTACATGGCTAGCAGGGGGACGGGGTGAGCAGTTCTTC. Translation: CASSTWLAGGRGEQFF.

This sequence joins TRBV30 and TRBJ1-4; 8 nucleotides agree with TRBD1. Trimming took 3 bases from V and 0 from J; bases not matched to a gene: 6. The CDR3 is 16 amino acids. The germline gives CDR1 GTSNPN, CDR2 SVGIG (reference sequence). This CDR3 is CAWRKGQAATNEKLFF. Here the CDR3 DNA reads TGTGCCTGGAGAAAGGGACAGGCGGCAACTAATGAAAAACTGTTTTTT.

This clone was seen a few times. The chain uses TRBV2 and TRBJ1-5, with TRBD1 matching 7 bases. The CDR3 length is 14 residues. Trimming at V came to 6 bases and at J to 2 bases, leaving 4 bases not matched to a gene. CDR1 and CDR2 from the germline V gene are SNHLY and FYNNEI. CDR3 residues: CASSRDRGNQPQHF. CDR3 DNA: TGTGCCAGCAGCCGCGACAGGGGCAATCAGCCCCAGCATTTT.

This chain connects TRBV2 to TRBJ1-3; D unclear. The CDR3 runs to 14 residues. From germline, CDR1 is SNHLY and CDR2 FYNNEI. The germline V and J ends were trimmed by 1 base and 4 bases, with 8 bases remaining between them. CDR3 in amino acids: CASSEERAGNTIYF. In nucleotides, the CDR3 is TGTGCCAGCAGTGAAGAGAGGGCAGGAAACACCATATATTTT. The full variable domain, rest sourced from reference TRBV2 and TRBJ1-3, is EPEVTQTPSHQVTQMGQEVILRCVPISNHLYFYWYRQILGQKVEFLVSFYNNEISEKSEIFDDQFSVERPDGSNFTLKIRSTKLEDSAMYFCASSEERAGNTIYFGEGSWLTVV.

The chain has TRBV7-8 and TRBJ2-7; TRBD2 agrees at 7 bases. CDR1 is SGHVS and CDR2 is FQNEAQ in the germline V gene. The CDR3 consists of 15 residues. Trimming took 1 base from V and 0 from J; bases not matched to a gene: 3. Here the CDR3 reads CASSLVGGNSYEQYF. DNA of the CDR3: TGTGCCAGCAGCTTAGTGGGAGGGAACTCCTACGAGCAGTACTTC.

This chain uses TRBV7-2 with TRBJ2-7; TRBD1 might be the D (6 bases). The V end was cut by 3 bases, the J end by 5 bases, with 20 bases between. The CDR3 extends over 16 amino acids. Germline CDR1 is SGHTA and CDR2 is FQGNSA. DNA for the CDR3: TGTGCCAGCAGCTTTTTAGGGACAACCGAACCCCACGAGCAGTACTTC. This gives the protein CASSFLGTTEPHEQYF.

The genes are TRBV5-1 and TRBJ1-5; TRBD1 agrees at 8 bases. This CDR3 region has 15 residues. With 4 bases clipped from V and 1 base from J, the junction kept 4 bases outside the gene matches. Germline CDR1 reads SGHRS; CDR2 reads YFSETQ. The CDR3 sequence is CASSQTGDSNQPQHF. The CDR3 nucleotides read TGCGCCAGCAGCCAGACAGGGGACAGCAATCAGCCCCAGCATTTT.

The V and J genes are TRBV29-1 and TRBJ2-6; a possible D gene is TRBD2 (5 bases). Germline CDR1 and CDR2: SQVTM and ANQGSEA. The length of the CDR3 is 15 residues. V was shortened by 0 bases and J by 3 bases, with 9 bases between the two germline ends. DNA for the CDR3: TGCAGCGTTGAAGAGGGCAGCGGTGGGGCCAACGTCCTGACTTTC. The encoded protein is CSVEEGSGGANVLTF.